The 8 T cell receptor beta chains in this list originate from one sample, sequenced in a study of CD8+ T cells in alopecia areata. Reverse transcribed after extraction, RNA yielded cDNA as the sequencing template. TCRdb's copy holds only in-frame clones and misses some; the assay was immunoSEQ multiplex PCR. The sample has more than 110,000 clones, under 60% seen once. This sample comprised CD4+ T cells sorted from blood, obtained at week 0. The source is a human donor with alopecia areata.

The gene calls are TRBV19 and TRBJ1-5; 7 nucleotides match TRBD1. CDR1 is LNHDA and CDR2 is SQIVND in the germline V gene (reference sequence). CDR3 length: 13 residues. The V segment lost 10 bases and the J segment 4 bases; nucleotides outside the gene matches: 7. CDR3 nucleotide sequence: TGTGCCACCTCGCCGGGACAGAATCAGCCCCAGCATTTT. It codes for CATSPGQNQPQHF. The variable domain in full, with the rest retrieved from reference TRBV19 and TRBJ1-5, is DGGITQSPKYLFRKEGQNVTLSCEQNLNHDAMYWYRQDPGQGLRLIYYSQIVNDFQKGDIAEGYSVSREKKESFPLTVTSAQKNPTAFYLCATSPGQNQPQHFGDGTRLSIL.

The chain carries TRBV19 and TRBJ1-1; TRBD1 matches at 8 bases. The V and J ends lost 3 bases and 12 bases, in that order; junction bases with no gene match: 9. The germline V gene has CDR1 LNHDA and CDR2 SQIVND (reference sequence). The CDR3 has 13 amino acids. CDR3 in amino acids: CASSIDSGTGTFF. CDR3 bases: TGTGCCAGTAGTATCGACTCCGGGACAGGAACTTTCTTT.

This clone has a handful of counts. The chain is built from TRBV29-1 and TRBJ2-7, with D perhaps TRBD1 (5 bases). The CDR3 contains 13 residues. The germline V gene encodes CDR1 SQVTM and CDR2 ANQGSEA. V was pared by 0 bases and J by 13 bases, with 19 bases between. The CDR3 nucleotides read TGCAGCGTTGAAGACCCAGGGCTTCCTTGGGCATACTTC. Its translation is CSVEDPGLPWAYF.

The rearrangement joins TRBV7-2 to TRBJ1-6, with TRBD1 matching 7 bases. Germline trimming cut 1 base from V and 7 bases from J; bases unmatched to any gene: 1. Germline values: CDR1 SGHTA, CDR2 FQGNSA. This CDR3 has 14 residues. In DNA form, the CDR3 reads TGTGCCAGCAGCTTAGGGGACAGAAATTCACCCCTCCACTTT. Its translation is CASSLGDRNSPLHF.

The CDR3 spells CASSPGTFGTGELFF. The CDR3 nucleotides are TGTGCCAGCAGCCCCGGGACTTTCGGGACCGGGGAGCTGTTTTTT. This chain links TRBV5-6 with TRBJ2-2; TRBD2 might be the D (6 bases). Germline CDR1 SGHDT, CDR2 YYEEEE. There are 15 residues in the CDR3. Trimming pared 4 bases from V and 5 bases from J, leaving 15 bases between.

The chain employs TRBV25-1 and TRBJ1-4, with D perhaps TRBD1 (6 bases). Trimming took 3 bases from V and 0 from J, leaving 11 bases between them. Per germline, CDR1 MGHDK and CDR2 SYGVNS. The CDR3 is made up of 16 amino acids. The CDR3 coding sequence is TGTGCCAGCAGTGACGCTAGGGGGGCAACTAATGAAAAACTGTTTTTT. Amino acid sequence: CASSDARGATNEKLFF.

The rearrangement links TRBV4-3 to TRBJ1-4; no definite D call. CDR1 and CDR2 (germline): LGHNA, YSLEER. The V gene lost 0 bases and the J gene lost 16 bases, with 15 bases spanning the gap. This CDR3 has 13 amino acids. The CDR3 is CASSQDRAAPWFF. The CDR3 nucleotides read TGCGCCAGCAGCCAAGATCGGGCAGCTCCTTGGTTTTTT.

The sample holds one count of this clone. V gene TRBV5-1 combines with J gene TRBJ2-2, with D perhaps assigned TRBD1 or TRBD2 (5 bases each). Germline CDR1 SGHRS, CDR2 YFSETQ. V lost 0 bases, J lost 4 bases, and 7 bases lay in between. The CDR3 consists of 14 residues. The CDR3 DNA reads TGCGCCAGCAGCTTGGCCGGGACCACCGGGGAGCTGTTTTTT. Protein sequence: CASSLAGTTGELFF.